This paragraph covers one T cell receptor beta chain sequence. The data were produced by immunoSEQ multiplex PCR, yet TCRdb's version contains in-frame clones alone and is incomplete. The data contain about 80,000 clones, 78% of them singletons. This sample is drawn from a study of blood T cell repertoires in COVID-19. In the study overall: Researchers got acute and convalescent COVID-19 samples from the United States, Italy and Spain.

Unmatched junction bases numbered 3, after V lost 3 bases and J lost 3 bases. The CDR3 has 15 residues. CDR1 and CDR2 (germline): SGHVS, FNYEAQ. The sample comprised peripheral blood. The source is a human donor in a cohort sampled during active COVID-19. The chain combines TRBV7-6 with TRBJ2-7; 12 bases line up with TRBD2. The CDR3, as DNA: TGTGCCAGCAGCTTCGGACTAGCGGGGAGCTACGAGCAGTACTTC. Amino acid sequence: CASSFGLAGSYEQYF.